A single T cell receptor (beta chain) is shown here with its context. The data were obtained in a study of shared clonotypes between healthy human individuals. Using immunoSEQ multiplex PCR, the repertoire was profiled, and TCRdb retains in-frame clones only, with some absent. The sample has roughly 2 million clones, over 85% seen once. V shed 4 bases and J shed 1 base, with 8 bases lying between them. This CDR3 contains 13 residues. Germline loops: CDR1 SGHRS, CDR2 YFSETQ. The rearrangement joins TRBV5-1 to TRBJ2-5; D unclear. This TCR was recovered from a young man in good health. The sample taken for sequencing was naive CD4+ T cells sorted from blood. The subset here: CD45RA+ positively selected. CDR3 DNA sequence: TGCGCCAGCAGCCCCGCCCCCCAAGAGACCCAGTACTTC. Protein: CASSPAPQETQYF. Filled out from reference TRBV5-1 and TRBJ2-5, the complete variable domain reads KAGVTQTPRYLIKTRGQQVTLSCSPISGHRSVSWYQQTPGQGLQFLFEYFSETQRNKGNFPGRFSGRQFSNSRSEMNVSTLELGDSALYLCASSPAPQETQYFGPGTRLLVL.